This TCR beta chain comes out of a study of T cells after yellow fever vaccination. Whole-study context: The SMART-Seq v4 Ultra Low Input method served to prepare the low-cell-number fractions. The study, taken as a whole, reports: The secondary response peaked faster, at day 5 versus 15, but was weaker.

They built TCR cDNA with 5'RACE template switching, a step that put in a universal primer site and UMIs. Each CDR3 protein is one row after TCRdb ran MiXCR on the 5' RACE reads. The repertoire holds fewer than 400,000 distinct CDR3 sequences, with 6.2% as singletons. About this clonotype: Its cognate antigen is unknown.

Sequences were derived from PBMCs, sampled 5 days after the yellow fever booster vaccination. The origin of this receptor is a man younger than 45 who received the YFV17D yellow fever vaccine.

This CDR3 is CASSQASDEQYF. CDR3 DNA: TGTGCCAGCTCACAGGCTTCCGACGAGCAGTACTTC. The rearrangement links TRBV18 to TRBJ2-7, with D unresolved. The CDR3 sequence is 12 residues long. The V gene lost 4 bases and the J gene lost 5 bases, with 9 bases spanning the gap. CDR1 and CDR2 from the germline V gene are KGHSH and LQKENI.